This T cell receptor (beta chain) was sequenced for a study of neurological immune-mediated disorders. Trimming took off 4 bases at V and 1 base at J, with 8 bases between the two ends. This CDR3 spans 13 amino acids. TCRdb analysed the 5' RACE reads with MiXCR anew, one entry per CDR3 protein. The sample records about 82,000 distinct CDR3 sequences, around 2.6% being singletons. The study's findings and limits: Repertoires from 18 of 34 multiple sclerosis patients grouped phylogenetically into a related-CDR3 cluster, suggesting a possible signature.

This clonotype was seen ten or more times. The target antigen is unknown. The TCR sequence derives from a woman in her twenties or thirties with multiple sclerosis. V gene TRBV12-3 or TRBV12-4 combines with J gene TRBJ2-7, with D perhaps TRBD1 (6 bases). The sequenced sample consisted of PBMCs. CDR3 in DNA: TGTGCCAGCAGTTGGGACATTTCCTACGAGCAGTACTTC. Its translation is CASSWDISYEQYF.